This TCR beta chain was obtained from a study of technical replicates of blood from several donors. With V trimmed by 4 bases and J by 3 bases, 8 bases remained unmatched. Germline V gives CDR1 MNHEY, CDR2 SVGAGI. This CDR3 region has 16 residues. Libraries were prepared by immunoSEQ multiplex PCR; TCRdb keeps only in-frame clonotypes and omits some of them. The data show about 66,000 clones, around nine tenths seen once. The receptor was isolated from a human donor in good health. Source material: T cells isolated from PBMCs. The V call is TRBV6-5, the J call TRBJ2-3; 9 nucleotides align to TRBD1. The CDR3 nucleotides read TGTGCCAGCAGTTCCCCCGGGACAGGGTGGACAGATACGCAGTATTTT. Protein: CASSSPGTGWTDTQYF.